Sequencing of this TCR beta chain was carried out in a study of T cell responses to AZD1222 COVID-19 vaccine. Study information: Pooling of second doses given at about 4 or about 12 weeks was done.

Measured with immunoSEQ multiplex PCR; TCRdb has only the in-frame clones, and not every one. In the table there are some 120,000 clones, roughly nine tenths of which are singletons. Germline CDR1 MNHEY, CDR2 SMNVEV (reference sequence). Trimming took off 5 bases at V and 3 bases at J, with 14 bases between the two ends. This CDR3 has 14 amino acids. On this clone: Its specificity is not known.

General study results and limits: Most donors were white British, females outnumbered males, and clonal diversity was possibly underestimated.

This clonotype originated in an adult in good health. The V and J genes are TRBV27 and TRBJ2-7; possibly TRBD2 for D (5 bases). The sample was peripheral blood, taken on day 0 of AZD1222 vaccination. CDR3 nucleotide sequence: TGTGCCAGCAGTACGGGGAGAGGGTTCTACGAGCAGTACTTC. Protein product: CASSTGRGFYEQYF.